The T cell receptor (beta chain) described here comes from a study of blood T cell repertoires in COVID-19. Looking at the study overall: Acute and convalescent COVID-19 specimens originated in the United States, Italy and Spain. T cells, B-cell-depleted T cells, or PBMCs supplied cDNA or gDNA.

Authors' methods: Quantification of nucleated cells was approximated via reference gene primer amplification. TCRdb keeps only in-frame clones here, not all; method: immunoSEQ multiplex PCR. V and J calls and clone size are as listed in that table; D and trimming were resolved from the DNA. The sample contains around 370,000 clones, around 90% of which appear only once. This CDR3 is built from 15 residues. The germline V gene has CDR1 SEHNR and CDR2 FQNEAQ (reference sequence). V dropped 5 bases and J dropped 5 bases, with 18 bases sitting between them. This TCR was sampled from a man aged 18 to 29 with active or convalescent COVID-19. V and J are TRBV7-9 and TRBJ1-2; D possibly corresponds to TRBD1 (5 bases). Material: peripheral blood. CDR3 sequence: CASSMDRQIPYGYTF. The CDR3 DNA reads as TGTGCCAGCAGCATGGACCGACAGATACCATATGGCTACACCTTC.